The 28 T cell receptor beta chains below all came from one sample that was sequenced in a study of radiotherapy plus CTLA-4 blockade in lung cancer. Method: immunoSEQ multiplex PCR; TCRdb's copy keeps in-frame clones and lacks some. The sample holds roughly 71,000 clones, over 65% seen once. The input for sequencing was peripheral blood, taken from a patient treated with radiotherapy plus ipilimumab. These receptors came from a human donor with non-small cell lung cancer who had a complete response to radiotherapy plus ipilimumab.

The rearrangement links TRBV15 to TRBJ2-3; D remains unclear. Germline V gene lookup returns CDR1 LNHNV and CDR2 YYDKDF (reference sequence). This CDR3 region has 13 residues. Trimming removed 0 bases at V and 5 bases at J, with 6 bases between. The CDR3 DNA is TGTGCCACCAGCAGAGATCGAAGAGATACGCAGTATTTT. The encoded protein is CATSRDRRDTQYF.

This clone was counted only a few times. This rearrangement joins TRBV28 to TRBJ2-5, with 7 nucleotides matching TRBD2. Germline V lookup: CDR1 MDHEN, CDR2 SYDVKM. The CDR3 loop spans 14 amino acids. With V trimmed by 4 bases and J by 0 bases, 2 bases remained unmatched. The DNA of the CDR3 is TGTGCCAGCAGTTCCGGGGGGTACCAAGAGACCCAGTACTTC. Encoded protein: CASSSGGYQETQYF. The entire variable domain, with the rest obtained from reference TRBV28 and TRBJ2-5, is as follows: DVKVTQSSRYLVKRTGEKVFLECVQDMDHENMFWYRQDPGLGLRLIYFSYDVKMKEKGDIPEGYSVSREKKERFSLILESASTNQTSMYLCASSSGGYQETQYFGPGTRLLVL.

The rearrangement links TRBV19 to TRBJ2-5; maybe TRBD1 (7 bases). Germline lookup yields CDR1 LNHDA and CDR2 SQIVND (reference sequence). CDR3 length: 14 amino acids. Between the trimmed V and J ends, which lost 9 bases and 14 bases, there was a span of 28 bases. The CDR3 DNA follows: TGTGCCAGCAGACTTATCCGGGTGGAGGGACAGATCTACTTC. This codes for CASRLIRVEGQIYF.

V usage is TRBV7-9 and J usage is TRBJ2-1; D not certain. The V end lost 5 bases, the J end lost 0 bases, and 11 bases lay between the germline ends. Germline CDR1 is SEHNR and CDR2 is FQNEAQ (reference sequence). The CDR3 covers 15 residues. CDR3 sequence: CASSPSWDSYNEQFF. CDR3 coding DNA: TGTGCCAGCAGCCCCAGTTGGGACTCCTACAATGAGCAGTTCTTC. The whole variable domain, remainder taken from reference TRBV7-9 and TRBJ2-1, is DTGVSQNPRHKITKRGQNVTFRCDPISEHNRLYWYRQTLGQGPEFLTYFQNEAQLEKSRLLSDRFSAERPKGSFSTLEIQRTEQGDSAMYLCASSPSWDSYNEQFFGPGTRLTVL.

The chain links TRBV18 to TRBJ2-7; tentative D call: TRBD1 (6 bases). From germline, CDR1 is KGHSH and CDR2 LQKENI. V lost 3 bases and J lost 6, with 9 bases in between. The CDR3 is 12 residues long. CDR3 sequence (DNA): TGTGCCAGCTCACCGGACAGAGGCGAGCAGTACTTC. Protein sequence: CASSPDRGEQYF.

The chain links TRBV6-5 to TRBJ1-1; 9 positions match TRBD1. Germline V CDR1 and CDR2: MNHEY, SVGAGI. V dropped 9 bases and J dropped 4; count of bases not matched to a gene: 9. The CDR3 spans 14 residues. The CDR3 here is CASHRGRFSTEAFF. CDR3 DNA: TGTGCCAGTCACAGGGGGCGTTTTAGCACTGAAGCTTTCTTT.

The rearrangement joins TRBV4-3 to TRBJ2-1; D possibly corresponds to TRBD2 (5 bases). The CDR3 covers 16 residues. The V gene lost 0 bases and the J gene lost 7 bases, with 16 bases spanning the gap. Germline CDR1 is LGHNA and CDR2 is YSLEER. CDR3 residues: CASSQDPAGGNNEQFF. The DNA of the CDR3 is TGCGCCAGCAGCCAAGATCCAGCCGGAGGAAATAATGAGCAGTTCTTC.

This clone was detected only once. In DNA, the CDR3 is TGTGCCAGCAGCCCAGGGTGGGCCCAAGAGACCCAGTACTTC. It translates to CASSPGWAQETQYF. J is TRBJ2-5 and V is TRBV11-2, with a weak D call TRBD1 (5 bases). This CDR3 is built from 14 residues. V lost 5 bases and J 1 base, leaving 11 bases between the germline ends. Per the germline V gene, CDR1 is SGHAT and CDR2 is FQNNGV.

V gene TRBV6-1 combines with J gene TRBJ1-2; 8 bases align to TRBD1. The V gene's germline CDR1 is MNHNS and CDR2 SASEGT. The CDR3 loop spans 14 amino acids. Unmatched junction bases numbered 8, after V lost 6 bases and J lost 5 bases. Here the CDR3 DNA reads TGTGCCAGCAGCACCGGACAGGGATTGTATGGCTACACCTTC. Translation: CASSTGQGLYGYTF.

This chain joins TRBV18 and TRBJ2-4; 8 nucleotides line up with TRBD2. The V gene's germline CDR1 is KGHSH and CDR2 LQKENI. CDR3 size: 18 residues. V trimming: 2 bases; J trimming: 0 bases; junction bases outside the gene matches: 9. In nucleotides, the CDR3 is TGTGCCAGCTCACCATTTTCATCGGGAGGGCCAGCCAAAAACATTCAGTACTTC. Protein sequence: CASSPFSSGGPAKNIQYF.

V gene TRBV18 combines with J gene TRBJ1-2; the match to TRBD1 covers 9 bases. CDR1 and CDR2 from the germline V gene are KGHSH and LQKENI. The CDR3 sequence is 15 residues long. V lost 4 bases, J lost 4 bases, and 7 bases stayed unmatched. CDR3 loop: CASSQETGGIYGYTF. The CDR3 DNA reads as TGTGCCAGCTCACAAGAGACAGGGGGAATCTATGGCTACACCTTC.

V gene TRBV12-5 combines with J gene TRBJ2-1; 11 nucleotides line up with TRBD2. The CDR3 totals 15 residues. Per germline, CDR1 LGHNT and CDR2 FRNRAP. The J segment lost 3 bases and the V segment lost 6 bases, leaving 4 bases of the junction unmatched. The CDR3 sequence is CASGFLAGGYNEQFF. The CDR3 nucleotides are TGTGCTAGTGGCTTTCTAGCGGGGGGCTACAATGAGCAGTTCTTC.

Note on this clone: The identical CDR3 is also encoded by other nucleotide sequences in the sample. The genes are TRBV18 and TRBJ1-1; D perhaps matches TRBD1 (6 bases). CDR3 size: 13 residues. Germline V gene lookup returns CDR1 KGHSH and CDR2 LQKENI. Trimming stripped 4 bases from V and 0 bases from J, with 6 bases between. CDR3 residues: CASSRDMNTEAFF. DNA of the CDR3: TGTGCCAGCTCACGGGACATGAACACTGAAGCTTTCTTT. The entire variable domain, with the rest obtained from reference TRBV18 and TRBJ1-1, is as follows: NAGVMQNPRHLVRRRGQEARLRCSPMKGHSHVYWYRQLPEEGLKFMVYLQKENIIDESGMPKERFSAEFPKEGPSILRIQQVVRGDSAAYFCASSRDMNTEAFFGQGTRLTVV.

This chain connects TRBV28 to TRBJ2-6; D is unclear. V was cut by 3 bases and J by 4 bases, with 10 bases left in between. The CDR3 totals 15 residues. The germline CDR1 and CDR2 sequences are MDHEN and SYDVKM. Written as DNA, the CDR3 is TGTGCCAGCAGTTTCTCCTCAAGGGGGGCCAACGTCCTGACTTTC. Its translation is CASSFSSRGANVLTF.

This clone was observed a single time. The chain is built from TRBV5-4 and TRBJ2-1; 7 bases fit TRBD1. V dropped 3 bases and J dropped 2; count of bases not matched to a gene: 5. The V gene's germline CDR1 is SGHNT and CDR2 YYREEE (reference sequence). This CDR3 comprises 15 residues. CDR3 DNA sequence: TGTGCCAGCAGCTCACGGACAGGCCCCTACAATGAGCAGTTCTTC. Translated, it gives CASSSRTGPYNEQFF.

Comment on this clone: Other DNA sequences in this sample translate to the same CDR3. The chain carries TRBV9 and TRBJ2-2, with 7 bases fitting TRBD2. Unmatched junction bases numbered 3, after V lost 4 bases and J lost 3 bases. Germline assignment: CDR1 SGDLS and CDR2 YYNGEE. The CDR3 runs to 14 residues. CDR3 in amino acids: CASSPRGDTGELFF. As DNA, the CDR3 is TGTGCCAGCAGCCCTCGGGGGGACACCGGGGAGCTGTTTTTT.

The count of this clone is one. The chain links TRBV1 to TRBJ2-5. TRBV1 is a listed pseudogene. There are 15 residues in the CDR3. CDR3 sequence reads: CTSSQDSTDGETQYF. The CDR3, as DNA: TGCACCAGCAGCCAAGACTCGACGGATGGAGAGACCCAGTACTTC.

The V call is TRBV10-1, the J call TRBJ2-3; perhaps TRBD1 as D (5 bases). Between the trimmed V and J ends, which lost 0 bases and 9 bases, there was a span of 13 bases. This CDR3 spans 14 amino acids. Germline V gene data show CDR1 as WNHNN and CDR2 as SYGVQD (reference sequence). CDR3 in amino acids: CASSESIGAETQYF. DNA for the CDR3: TGCGCCAGCAGTGAGTCGATAGGGGCGGAGACGCAGTATTTT.

Points on this clone: As the CDR3 is not closed by the conserved phenylalanine or tryptophan, this likely results from a read error. The chain links TRBV5-1 to TRBJ2-2; D gene ambiguous. V was cut by 2 bases and J by 3 bases, with 14 bases left in between. The CDR3 consists of 16 residues. CDR1 SGHRS and CDR2 YFSETQ come from the germline V gene. The CDR3 here is CASSFLFSRYTGELFL. The CDR3 region has the DNA TGCGCCAGCAGCTTTCTTTTTAGCAGGTACACCGGGGAGCTGTTTTTG.

This clone is labeled as medium-sized. V is TRBV10-3 and J is TRBJ1-5; TRBD1 might be the D (5 bases). The germline V and J ends were trimmed by 6 bases and 3 bases, with 15 bases remaining between them. CDR3 size: 15 residues. CDR1 is ENHRY and CDR2 is SYGVKD in the germline V gene. CDR3 bases: TGTGCCATCAGCCCCCTGGGACTTTCCAATCAGCCCCAGCATTTT. It translates to CAISPLGLSNQPQHF.

The chain uses TRBV19 and TRBJ2-5; 7 nucleotides line up with TRBD1. Per germline, CDR1 LNHDA and CDR2 SQIVND (reference sequence). Trimming at V came to 3 bases and at J to 4 bases, leaving 2 bases not matched to a gene. The CDR3 covers 13 residues. CDR3 in amino acids: CASSMAGGETQYF. CDR3 DNA: TGTGCCAGTAGTATGGCAGGGGGAGAGACCCAGTACTTC.

This chain uses TRBV5-4 with TRBJ1-2; perhaps TRBD1 as D (6 bases). Germline V lookup: CDR1 SGHNT, CDR2 YYREEE (reference sequence). Trimming took off 0 bases at V and 5 bases at J, with 8 bases between the two ends. The CDR3 has 13 amino acids. Here the CDR3 reads CASSLEQGYGYTF. The CDR3 bases are TGTGCCAGCAGCTTGGAACAGGGTTATGGCTACACCTTC.

This clone was counted once. The chain uses TRBV30 and TRBJ1-1; tentative D call: TRBD1 (5 bases). V dropped 0 bases and J dropped 0 bases, with 14 bases sitting between them. The CDR3 is made up of 16 amino acids. The germline CDR1 and CDR2 sequences are GTSNPN and SVGIG (reference sequence). The CDR3 region has the DNA TGTGCCTGGAGTGTAGACGCCGGGGGGATGAACACTGAAGCTTTCTTT. This codes for CAWSVDAGGMNTEAFF.

The rearrangement links TRBV23-1 to TRBJ2-1, with no clear D. TRBV23-1 is flagged as an ORF with uncertain function. The CDR3 extends over 12 amino acids. V lost 4 bases and J lost 14, with 15 bases in between. DNA for the CDR3: TGCGCCAGCAGTCCTCGTTCGGGCTTGGAGTTCTTC. It specifies CASSPRSGLEFF.

V usage is TRBV14 and J usage is TRBJ1-1; D call uncertain. The germline CDR1 and CDR2 sequences are SGHDN and FVKESK. V was shortened by 1 base and J by 8 bases, with 5 bases between the two germline ends. The CDR3 is 11 amino acids. DNA for the CDR3: TGTGCCAGCAGCCAAGCTATAGAAGCTTTCTTT. Encoded protein: CASSQAIEAFF.

V gene TRBV7-6 combines with J gene TRBJ2-5, with no clear D. Trimming took 0 bases from V and 5 from J, leaving 10 bases between them. Germline CDR1 SGHVS, CDR2 FNYEAQ. The CDR3 consists of 14 residues. CDR3: CASSLAEGRETQYF. DNA of the CDR3: TGTGCCAGCAGCTTAGCTGAAGGCCGGGAGACCCAGTACTTC.

This clone occurred a few times. The rearrangement joins TRBV6-1 to TRBJ2-7; D tentatively fits TRBD1 or TRBD2 (5 bases each). Germline CDR1 and CDR2: MNHNS and SASEGT. This CDR3 is built from 12 residues. V was shortened by 7 bases and J by 0 bases, with 7 bases between the two germline ends. The CDR3 region is CASMRGSYEQYF. The CDR3 nucleotides read TGTGCCAGCATGAGGGGCTCCTACGAGCAGTACTTC.

The chain uses TRBV7-8 and TRBJ2-1, with 8 bases matching TRBD2. V was pared by 0 bases and J by 6 bases, with 7 bases of the junction left unmatched. The CDR3 runs to 16 residues. The V gene's germline CDR1 is SGHVS and CDR2 FQNEAQ. CDR3 DNA: TGTGCCAGCAGCTTAGCGTCGGGGGGGACCTTCAATGAGCAGTTCTTC. Translating gives CASSLASGGTFNEQFF.